This is a list of T cell receptor beta chains from one sample in a study of blood T cell repertoires in COVID-19. Produced via immunoSEQ multiplex PCR; TCRdb's table is partial and in-frame only. The sample holds about 160,000 clones, around 90% seen once. Sequencing was done on a sample of peripheral blood. These receptors were collected from a woman aged 60-75 years who had recovered from COVID-19. CDR3s include the opening cysteine and the closing phenylalanine or tryptophan. Each record gives: J gene, clone size, V gene, D gene, CDR3 protein, CDR3 DNA. The D gene is left open where the match is weak. Size is stated for part of the rows, as once, few or many counts, or as a class when the clone is expanded.

>TRBJ1-1|NA|TRBV18|NA
CASSPGTQLEAFF
TGTGCCAGCTCACCCGGGACACAACTCGAAGCTTTCTTT
>TRBJ1-6|NA|TRBV19|NA
CASSPAYNSPLHF
TGTGCCAGTAGTCCTGCCTATAATTCACCCCTCCACTTT
>TRBJ1-1|NA|TRBV30|TRBD1
CAWSSRQGDTEAFF
TGTGCCTGGAGTTCGAGGCAGGGGGATACTGAAGCTTTCTTT
>TRBJ1-5|once|TRBV28|NA
CASSLGGRIGHQPQHF
TGTGCCAGCAGTTTAGGTGGCCGAATTGGGCATCAGCCCCAGCATTTT
>TRBJ1-2|NA|TRBV12-3/TRBV12-4|NA
CASGRELGYGYTF
TGTGCCAGCGGACGGGAGCTTGGCTATGGCTACACCTTC
>TRBJ2-1|NA|TRBV4-1|NA
CASGKREDNEQFF
TGCGCCAGCGGAAAGAGGGAGGACAATGAGCAGTTCTTC
>TRBJ2-3|NA|TRBV5-1|TRBD1
CASSPTGQGATDTQYF
TGCGCCAGCAGCCCAACGGGACAGGGAGCCACAGATACGCAGTATTTT
>TRBJ2-5|NA|TRBV5-4|NA
CASSFRLSQGMETQYF
TGTGCCAGCAGCTTTCGCTTGTCCCAGGGGATGGAGACCCAGTACTTC
>TRBJ2-7|NA|TRBV6-5|TRBD2
CASGKRGPSYEQYF
TGTGCCAGCGGGAAGCGGGGACCGTCCTACGAGCAGTACTTC
>TRBJ2-1|NA|TRBV7-6|TRBD2
CASSSVGGNEQFF
TGTGCCAGCAGTTCCGTGGGGGGGAATGAGCAGTTCTTC
>TRBJ2-7|NA|TRBV28|NA
CASSPFSYEQYF
TGTGCCAGCAGTCCCTTCTCCTACGAGCAGTACTTC
>TRBJ2-3|NA|TRBV7-2|TRBD2
CASSPRGGMPDTQYF
TGTGCCAGCAGCCCTCGGGGGGGGATGCCAGATACGCAGTATTTT
>TRBJ1-6|NA|TRBV7-9|NA
CASSSQEVSPLHF
TGTGCCAGCAGCTCCCAAGAGGTTTCACCCCTCCACTTT
>TRBJ1-2|once|TRBV5-1|TRBD1
CASRPGTELGYGYTF
TGCGCCAGCAGACCCGGGACAGAACTAGGCTATGGCTACACCTTC
>TRBJ2-7|NA|TRBV18|NA
CASSPPRGYEQYF
TGTGCCAGCTCACCACCGCGGGGATACGAGCAGTACTTC